One sample yielded the 32 T cell receptor beta chains listed below, sequenced in a study of CD8+ T cells in alopecia areata. RNA extraction was followed by reverse transcription into cDNA, which acted as the sequencing template. The data were produced by immunoSEQ multiplex PCR, yet TCRdb's version contains in-frame clones alone and is incomplete. This sample has about 23,000 clones; 52% occur once, and the top ten carry less than 35%. Sequenced sample: NKG2D-high CD8+ T cells sorted from blood. The receptors come from a human donor with alopecia areata.

This chain joins TRBV13 and TRBJ1-4; 8 bases fit TRBD1. V trimming: 5 bases; J trimming: 7 bases; junction bases outside the gene matches: 3. The CDR3 extends over 13 amino acids. The germline V gene encodes CDR1 PRHDT and CDR2 FYEKMQ (reference sequence). This chain's CDR3 is CASSQDRAEKLFF. The CDR3 DNA reads as TGTGCCAGCAGCCAGGACAGGGCTGAAAAACTGTTTTTT.

The V and J genes are TRBV28 and TRBJ1-1; D remains unclear. Per germline, CDR1 MDHEN and CDR2 SYDVKM. CDR3 length: 13 amino acids. V gave up 2 bases and J gave up 5 bases, with 9 bases separating them. The CDR3 here is CASSLLAPTEAFF. In DNA, the CDR3 is TGTGCCAGCAGTTTACTAGCCCCAACTGAAGCTTTCTTT.

DNA of the CDR3: TGCAGCGCTACCCAGGGTGATGAGCTGTTTTTT. Translating gives CSATQGDELFF. The chain combines TRBV29-1 with TRBJ2-2, with TRBD1 as a possible D gene (5 bases). V lost 7 bases, J lost 11 bases, and 14 bases lay in between. In germline, CDR1 is SQVTM, CDR2 ANQGSEA. The CDR3 runs to 11 residues.

This clone appeared a few times. The chain carries TRBV10-2 and TRBJ2-1, with TRBD1 matching 7 bases. V was pared by 0 bases and J by 16 bases, with 9 bases of the junction left unmatched. The CDR3 is made up of 13 amino acids. Germline assignment: CDR1 WSHSY and CDR2 SAAADI. The CDR3 sequence is CASSESRQGLPFF. The DNA for the CDR3 is TGCGCCAGCAGTGAGTCACGACAGGGTCTCCCATTCTTC.

This clone showed up just once. The chain recombines TRBV7-8 with TRBJ2-1; D unclear. Germline V gives CDR1 SGHVS, CDR2 FQNEAQ. The CDR3 is 18 amino acids. Trimming took off 5 bases at V and 0 bases at J, with 20 bases between the two ends. CDR3 coding DNA: TGTGCCAGCAGCCACGACCGTCTAGGGCCTCGCTCCTACAATGAGCAGTTCTTC. Translation: CASSHDRLGPRSYNEQFF.

This clone was detected once. The chain is built from TRBV28 and TRBJ2-5, with 9 bases aligning to TRBD2. The length of the CDR3 is 17 residues. After removal of 3 bases from V and 5 bases from J, the junction contained 13 bases not matched to a gene. Germline CDR1 MDHEN, CDR2 SYDVKM. CDR3 sequence reads: CASSFGRLAEGGETQYF. In nucleotides, the CDR3 is TGTGCCAGCAGTTTTGGCCGACTAGCGGAGGGGGGGGAGACCCAGTACTTC.

The chain uses TRBV28 and TRBJ1-5; possible D gene TRBD1, 5 bases. V was clipped by 4 bases and J by 8 bases, with 18 bases between them. The CDR3 runs 15 residues. Germline-derived CDR1 and CDR2 are MDHEN and SYDVKM. The DNA of the CDR3 is TGTGCCAGCAGTTCCCAAGGACATTCCCGGGAGCCCCAGCATTTT. Encoded protein: CASSSQGHSREPQHF. Using reference TRBV28 and TRBJ1-5 for the parts outside the CDR3, the full variable domain is DVKVTQSSRYLVKRTGEKVFLECVQDMDHENMFWYRQDPGLGLRLIYFSYDVKMKEKGDIPEGYSVSREKKERFSLILESASTNQTSMYLCASSSQGHSREPQHFGDGTRLSIL.

The chain employs TRBV30 and TRBJ1-1; D is unclear. The CDR3 extends over 14 amino acids. The germline V gene has CDR1 GTSNPN and CDR2 SVGIG (reference sequence). Trimming cost V 0 bases and J 1 base, with 9 bases left between them. This CDR3 reads CAWSVFPGNTEAFF. Here the CDR3 DNA reads TGTGCCTGGAGTGTATTTCCAGGGAACACTGAAGCTTTCTTT.

The chain links TRBV28 to TRBJ2-1; 12 bases line up with TRBD2. V lost 6 bases and J lost 7; bases outside the gene matches: 4. Germline CDR1 and CDR2: MDHEN and SYDVKM. The length of the CDR3 is 14 residues. The CDR3 DNA follows: TGTGCCAGCAGCCTAGCGGGAGGGCAGAATGAGCAGTTCTTC. The encoded protein is CASSLAGGQNEQFF.

The CDR3 DNA follows: TGTGCCAGCAGTCCGCTCCCCTCGACAGGAGGAAGCACAGATACGCAGTATTTT. Amino acid sequence: CASSPLPSTGGSTDTQYF. The chain couples TRBV27 to TRBJ2-3, with D possibly being TRBD1 (6 bases). This CDR3 contains 18 residues. Germline-derived CDR1 and CDR2 are MNHEY and SMNVEV (reference sequence). Deletions cut 5 bases from V and 0 bases from J, with 21 bases between.

This clone was detected a few times. This rearrangement joins TRBV11-2 to TRBJ2-7, with 7 bases aligning to TRBD1. V was clipped by 0 bases and J by 6 bases; unmatched bases: 14. Looked up from germline, CDR1 is SGHAT and CDR2 is FQNNGV. This CDR3 has 17 residues. The CDR3 reads CASSLDPRQQGWPEQYF. Here the CDR3 DNA reads TGTGCCAGCAGCTTAGACCCCCGCCAACAGGGGTGGCCCGAGCAGTACTTC.

The chain combines TRBV15 with TRBJ2-5; D is possibly TRBD1 (6 bases). The tail of the sequence fits TRBJ2-7 better, so the J call may be wrong. Germline loops: CDR1 LNHNV, CDR2 YYDKDF (reference sequence). The CDR3 totals 16 residues. In DNA, the CDR3 is TGTGCCACCAGCAGAGATCCTCGGGACACAACCTACGAGCAGTACTTC. This encodes CATSRDPRDTTYEQYF.

The CDR3 sequence: CASSLVRDPGANVLTF. The CDR3 DNA follows: TGTGCCAGCAGCTTGGTCAGAGACCCTGGGGCCAACGTCCTGACTTTC. The chain uses TRBV7-3 and TRBJ2-6; D gene unclear. The CDR3 consists of 16 residues. Germline V CDR1 and CDR2: SGHTA, FQGTGA. The germline V and J ends were trimmed by 3 bases and 2 bases, with 11 bases remaining between them.

The chain has TRBV2 and TRBJ2-1, with no clear D. Trimming left V 2 bases short and J 4 bases short, with 6 bases between. The CDR3 is 13 residues long. Germline assignment: CDR1 SNHLY and CDR2 FYNNEI. CDR3 bases: TGTGCCAGCAGTGAAATCCTATACAATGAGCAGTTCTTC. Translating it yields CASSEILYNEQFF.

The chain combines TRBV5-1 with TRBJ1-3; tentatively, D is TRBD1 (6 bases). Trimming took off 4 bases at V and 2 bases at J, with 16 bases between the two ends. The CDR3 loop spans 16 amino acids. CDR1 and CDR2 (germline): SGHRS, YFSETQ. This chain's CDR3 is CASSERSGGPGNTIYF. CDR3 bases: TGCGCCAGCAGCGAACGCTCCGGGGGGCCTGGAAACACCATATATTTT.

CDR3 region: CASSDLGRDSRSPGELFF. The CDR3 nucleotides read TGTGCCAGCAGTGATCTGGGTCGGGACAGTCGATCCCCCGGGGAGCTGTTTTTT. V is TRBV7-9 and J is TRBJ2-2; 7 nucleotides agree with TRBD1. The ends lost 6 bases at V and 6 bases at J; junction bases unmatched: 19. The CDR3 is made up of 18 amino acids. Germline V gives CDR1 SEHNR, CDR2 FQNEAQ (reference sequence).

CDR3 DNA: TGTGCCAGCTCCCAAGTCTATCGGGACACTGCCTACGAGCAGTACTTC. Its protein product is CASSQVYRDTAYEQYF. V usage is TRBV4-2 and J usage is TRBJ2-7, with D possibly TRBD1 on 6 matching bases. The germline V and J ends were trimmed by 8 bases and 2 bases, with 22 bases remaining between them. The germline V gene encodes CDR1 LGHNA and CDR2 YNFKEQ. This CDR3 is 16 amino acids long.

The sample holds a few counts of this clone. CDR3 coding DNA: TGCGCCAGCAGCCAAGATCAAGGGTACCATGAGCAGTTCTTC. Its protein is CASSQDQGYHEQFF. The gene calls are TRBV4-1 and TRBJ2-1, with D unclear. With 0 bases removed from V and 8 bases from J, the gap between germline ends came to 11 bases. The CDR3 is made up of 14 amino acids. CDR1 MGHRA and CDR2 YSYEKL come from the germline V gene.

The chain employs TRBV7-6 and TRBJ1-2; D is undetermined. Germline-derived CDR1 and CDR2 are SGHVS and FNYEAQ. The CDR3 loop spans 14 amino acids. The V gene lost 3 bases and the J gene lost 8 bases, with 16 bases spanning the gap. Written as DNA, the CDR3 is TGTGCCAGCAGCTTCACCCCGGCGGGTGGCGGCTACACCTTC. This translates into CASSFTPAGGGYTF.

This clone was seen only a few times. This chain connects TRBV11-1 to TRBJ2-1, with D hard to call. CDR1 and CDR2 (germline): SGHAT, FQDESV (reference sequence). V was clipped by 1 base and J by 4 bases, with 8 bases between them. The CDR3 has 14 residues. The CDR3 is CASSLGLLYNEQFF. The DNA of the CDR3 is TGTGCCAGCAGCTTAGGCTTACTTTACAATGAGCAGTTCTTC.

V is TRBV15 and J is TRBJ1-5; 7 bases match TRBD1. CDR3 length: 15 amino acids. The germline V gene encodes CDR1 LNHNV and CDR2 YYDKDF (reference sequence). The V segment lost 1 base and the J segment 2 bases; nucleotides outside the gene matches: 2. In DNA, the CDR3 is TGTGCCACCAGCAGAGGTACAGGGGGCAATCAGCCCCAGCATTTT. Translating it yields CATSRGTGGNQPQHF.

There are a few counts of this clone. This chain uses TRBV27 with TRBJ2-1, with a tentative D call TRBD2 (5 bases). Trimming took off 3 bases at V and 9 bases at J, with 15 bases between the two ends. The CDR3 totals 14 residues. Germline lookup yields CDR1 MNHEY and CDR2 SMNVEV (reference sequence). In DNA form, the CDR3 reads TGTGCCAGCAGTTTTGGTCCGGGGTTGCTTGAGCAGTTCTTC. This encodes CASSFGPGLLEQFF.

To note about this clone: This sample includes further DNA sequences coding for the same CDR3. The chain combines TRBV28 with TRBJ2-7; 11 bases fit TRBD2. Losses at the gene ends were 4 bases for V and 2 bases for J; bases not matched to a gene: 19. CDR1 MDHEN and CDR2 SYDVKM come from the germline V gene. This CDR3 has 20 residues. The CDR3 coding sequence is TGTGCCAGCAGTTCCCTGGACGGGGCGAAAGTAGCGGGGGGGACCTACGAGCAGTACTTC. This translates into CASSSLDGAKVAGGTYEQYF. The entire variable domain, with the rest obtained from reference TRBV28 and TRBJ2-7, is as follows: DVKVTQSSRYLVKRTGEKVFLECVQDMDHENMFWYRQDPGLGLRLIYFSYDVKMKEKGDIPEGYSVSREKKERFSLILESASTNQTSMYLCASSSLDGAKVAGGTYEQYFGPGTRLTVT.

The chain combines TRBV27 with TRBJ1-5; D remains ambiguous. The CDR3 loop spans 13 amino acids. Per the germline V gene, CDR1 is MNHEY and CDR2 is SMNVEV (reference sequence). Trimming pared 5 bases from V and 5 bases from J, leaving 10 bases between. The DNA for the CDR3 is TGTGCCAGCAGTCTAATGGGAGATCAGCCCCAGCATTTT. Its translation: CASSLMGDQPQHF.

The chain couples TRBV28 to TRBJ1-4; possibly TRBD1 for D (5 bases). Germline V lookup: CDR1 MDHEN, CDR2 SYDVKM. Trimming stripped 2 bases from V and 5 bases from J, with 15 bases between. The CDR3 is 16 amino acids. CDR3 nucleotides: TGTGCCAGCAGTTTAATTGACAGCAGACTAAATGAAAAACTGTTTTTT. This gives the protein CASSLIDSRLNEKLFF.

This chain links TRBV5-1 with TRBJ2-1; 7 nucleotides agree with TRBD2. The CDR3 loop spans 15 amino acids. Per the germline V gene, CDR1 is SGHRS and CDR2 is YFSETQ. J gave up 4 bases and V 0 bases, and 4 bases lay outside the gene matches. This chain's CDR3 is CASSLGGLPYNEQFF. The CDR3, as DNA: TGCGCCAGCAGCTTGGGGGGACTACCGTACAATGAGCAGTTCTTC.

The genes are TRBV7-4 and TRBJ2-5; D is possibly TRBD1 (7 bases). This CDR3 comprises 15 residues. Germline lookup yields CDR1 SGHVT and CDR2 SQSDAQ. V lost 6 bases to trimming and J lost 2 bases, with 16 bases between them. The CDR3 sequence is CASRGGTGDQETQYF. DNA for the CDR3: TGTGCCAGCAGGGGGGGCACAGGGGATCAAGAGACCCAGTACTTC.

In its sample, this clone was seen a few times. V is TRBV4-2 and J is TRBJ1-1, with 10 bases identical to TRBD1. The CDR3 is made up of 14 amino acids. With V trimmed by 2 bases and J by 4 bases, 1 base remained unmatched. The germline V gene encodes CDR1 LGHNA and CDR2 YNFKEQ. The CDR3 DNA is TGTGCCAGCAGCCAATGGACAGGGGGCACTGAAGCTTTCTTT. Translation: CASSQWTGGTEAFF.

At least ten counts were recorded for this clone. This chain connects TRBV4-1 to TRBJ2-3, with D possibly being TRBD2 (5 bases). The CDR3 has 17 amino acids. Germline V gene lookup returns CDR1 MGHRA and CDR2 YSYEKL. The ends were cut back, 4 bases at V and 0 bases at J, with 17 bases in the middle. The CDR3 loop reads CASSLPRGMVSTDTQYF. As DNA, the CDR3 is TGCGCCAGCAGCCTCCCCCGGGGAATGGTGAGCACAGATACGCAGTATTTT.

In this sample, this clone turned up a few times. The chain employs TRBV28 and TRBJ2-7; the D gene is possibly TRBD1 (6 bases). CDR3 length: 15 amino acids. Germline CDR1 and CDR2: MDHEN and SYDVKM. Trimming pared 3 bases from V and 4 bases from J, leaving 16 bases between. DNA for the CDR3: TGTGCCAGCAGTTTCACGACAGGCCCCCCGTACGAGCAGTACTTC. Translating gives CASSFTTGPPYEQYF.

The rearrangement joins TRBV7-3 to TRBJ2-1; 7 bases are a match to TRBD1. The CDR3 totals 16 residues. The germline gives CDR1 SGHTA, CDR2 FQGTGA. The V segment lost 4 bases and the J segment 7 bases; nucleotides outside the gene matches: 13. Here the CDR3 reads CASSSPGQRQGNEQFF. The DNA for the CDR3 is TGTGCCAGCAGCTCTCCGGGACAGCGGCAAGGGAATGAGCAGTTCTTC.

There are a few counts of this clone. The chain uses TRBV4-1 and TRBJ1-5; 8 positions match TRBD1. V shed 4 bases, J shed 1 base, and the junction held 12 bases outside the gene matches. Germline CDR1 is MGHRA and CDR2 is YSYEKL. This CDR3 has 18 amino acids. CDR3 sequence: CASSRIRITGGSNQPQHF. The CDR3 region has the DNA TGCGCCAGCAGCCGGATACGGATTACAGGGGGAAGCAATCAGCCCCAGCATTTT.